This TCR beta chain originates from a study of cytomegalovirus exposure and HLA in healthy donors. This clone was seen only once. The PCR had 60 Vbeta and 13 Jbeta primers. The protocol was immunoSEQ multiplex PCR, while the TCRdb copy is restricted to in-frame clones and leaves out a portion. The sample lists 95,000 to 150,000 clones, 65% to 80% occurring once. This CDR3 comprises 16 residues. Per the germline V gene, CDR1 is SGHDN and CDR2 is FVKESK. The junction had 6 bases not matched to a gene; V was cut back by 4 bases and J by 1 base. This rearrangement joins TRBV14 to TRBJ2-5, with TRBD1 matching over 10 bases. The sequenced sample was PBMCs. The source is a human donor in good health. CDR3 coding DNA: TGTGCCAGCAGCCCTCCGGGACAGGGGACCCAAGAGACCCAGTACTTC. Encoded protein: CASSPPGQGTQETQYF. The complete variable domain, with remaining parts taken from reference TRBV14 and TRBJ2-5, reads EAGVTQFPSHSVIEKGQTVTLRCDPISGHDNLYWYRRVMGKEIKFLLHFVKESKQDESGMPNNRFLAERTGGTYSTLKVQPAELEDSGVYFCASSPPGQGTQETQYFGPGTRLLVL.